Shown below are 24 T cell receptor beta chains from a single sample sequenced in a study of graft-versus-host responses after intestinal transplantation. Assay: immunoSEQ multiplex PCR; the TCRdb copy retains only in-frame clones and omits some. The sample holds around 100,000 clones, roughly 87% seen once. Antigens of these TCRs are unknown. This specimen was unstimulated CD4+ T cells sorted from spleen or lymph node cells, taken before transplant. These receptors were collected from a human donor who was the organ donor for an intestinal transplant.

V and J are TRBV9 and TRBJ2-2; 10 nucleotides agree with TRBD2. V was pared by 0 bases and J by 1 base, with 0 bases of the junction left unmatched. The CDR3 extends over 16 amino acids. Germline V CDR1 and CDR2: SGDLS, YYNGEE. CDR3 residues: CASSVGLAGNTGELFF. The CDR3 coding sequence is TGTGCCAGCAGCGTAGGACTAGCGGGGAACACCGGGGAGCTGTTTTTT. Full variable domain (missing parts from reference TRBV9 and TRBJ2-2): DSGVTQTPKHLITATGQRVTLRCSPRSGDLSVYWYQQSLDQGLQFLIQYYNGEERAKGNILERFSAQQFPDLHSELNLSSLELGDSALYFCASSVGLAGNTGELFFGEGSRLTVL.

The chain carries TRBV13 and TRBJ1-1; D not certain. The V end lost 2 bases, the J end lost 3 bases, and 10 bases lay between the germline ends. The germline V gene encodes CDR1 PRHDT and CDR2 FYEKMQ (reference sequence). This CDR3 comprises 14 residues. The CDR3 region is CASSLSGTYTEAFF. The CDR3 nucleotides read TGTGCCAGCAGCTTAAGCGGTACCTACACTGAAGCTTTCTTT. The variable domain in full, completed from reference TRBV13 and TRBJ1-1, reads AAGVIQSPRHLIKEKRETATLKCYPIPRHDTVYWYQQGPGQDPQFLISFYEKMQSDKGSIPDRFSAQQFSDYHSELNMSSLELGDSALYFCASSLSGTYTEAFFGQGTRLTVV.

CDR3 sequence reads: CASSINEQNQETQYF. The CDR3 DNA reads TGTGCCAGTAGTATTAATGAACAGAACCAAGAGACCCAGTACTTC. The chain employs TRBV19 and TRBJ2-5; D gene ambiguous. This CDR3 spans 15 amino acids. Germline V gene lookup returns CDR1 LNHDA and CDR2 SQIVND (reference sequence). V was pared by 3 bases and J by 0 bases, with 11 bases between.

This clone was recorded only once. This chain connects TRBV9 to TRBJ2-5; tentatively, D is TRBD2 (7 bases). The V end was cut by 4 bases, the J end by 5 bases, with 18 bases between. CDR1 is SGDLS and CDR2 is YYNGEE in the germline V gene. This CDR3 is 15 amino acids long. Here the CDR3 reads CASSQVRGGVETQYF. In DNA form, the CDR3 reads TGTGCCAGCAGCCAAGTAAGGGGGGGAGTGGAGACCCAGTACTTC.

This chain connects TRBV6-1 to TRBJ2-7; no firm D call. Between the trimmed V and J ends, which lost 7 bases and 5 bases, there was a span of 12 bases. CDR3 size: 12 residues. The V gene's germline CDR1 is MNHNS and CDR2 SASEGT. The CDR3 sequence is CASKIGVNEQYF. DNA of the CDR3: TGTGCCAGCAAGATTGGGGTAAACGAGCAGTACTTC.

The rearrangement uses TRBV14 and TRBJ1-1, with 8 bases that match TRBD1. CDR1 SGHDN and CDR2 FVKESK come from the germline V gene. The CDR3 is 16 residues long. V lost 1 base and J lost 3; bases outside the gene matches: 7. In DNA form, the CDR3 reads TGTGCCAGCAGCCAAGTCGGGACAGGCATGGACACTGAAGCTTTCTTT. It is translated as CASSQVGTGMDTEAFF. Based on the CDR3 plus reference TRBV14 and TRBJ1-1, the full variable domain is EAGVTQFPSHSVIEKGQTVTLRCDPISGHDNLYWYRRVMGKEIKFLLHFVKESKQDESGMPNNRFLAERTGGTYSTLKVQPAELEDSGVYFCASSQVGTGMDTEAFFGQGTRLTVV.

The chain recombines TRBV5-4 with TRBJ2-5; D is undetermined. Trimming shortened V by 0 bases and J by 5 bases, and 8 bases separated the two germline ends. The CDR3 runs to 13 residues. Germline assignment: CDR1 SGHNT and CDR2 YYREEE (reference sequence). This CDR3 reads CASSLEWAETQYF. The DNA for the CDR3 is TGTGCCAGCAGCTTGGAATGGGCCGAGACCCAGTACTTC.

The chain links TRBV29-1 to TRBJ2-1; D unresolved. The CDR3 runs to 10 residues. Trimming took 7 bases from V and 5 from J, leaving 6 bases between them. CDR1 and CDR2 (germline): SQVTM, ANQGSEA. CDR3 sequence (DNA): TGCAGCGCTGGCAACAATGAGCAGTTCTTC. This sequence encodes CSAGNNEQFF.

The genes are TRBV6-5 and TRBJ1-1; D unclear. The CDR3 extends over 15 amino acids. The germline CDR1 and CDR2 sequences are MNHEY and SVGAGI. V lost 0 bases and J lost 2, with 10 bases in between. The DNA of the CDR3 is TGTGCCAGCAGTTACTCGATGTTCGTTAACACTGAAGCTTTCTTT. Translated, it gives CASSYSMFVNTEAFF.

This chain joins TRBV7-9 and TRBJ2-7; perhaps TRBD1 as D (6 bases). The CDR3 runs 12 residues. Germline V gene sequence: CDR1 SEHNR, CDR2 FQNEAQ (reference sequence). Trimming removed 6 bases at V and 5 bases at J, with 11 bases between. The CDR3 DNA follows: TGTGCCAGCAGATTACAGGGTCACGAGCAGTACTTC. Its protein is CASRLQGHEQYF.

The chain couples TRBV4-1 to TRBJ2-2; TRBD2 matches 10 bases. V lost 1 base and J lost 6; bases outside the gene matches: 5. From germline, CDR1 is MGHRA and CDR2 YSYEKL. CDR3 length: 16 amino acids. In DNA, the CDR3 is TGCGCCAGCAGCCAAGGTAGCGGGGGGAAGTCCGGGGAGCTGTTTTTT. The encoded protein is CASSQGSGGKSGELFF.

The J gene is TRBJ1-1, the V gene TRBV2; 7 nucleotides match TRBD1. CDR3 length: 15 amino acids. With V trimmed by 8 bases and J by 1 base, 10 bases remained unmatched. Per the germline V gene, CDR1 is SNHLY and CDR2 is FYNNEI. The CDR3 nucleotides read TGTGCCAGCCCCCGAACGGGACAGACGAACACTGAAGCTTTCTTT. Residues: CASPRTGQTNTEAFF.

This clone came up a few times. The V gene is TRBV19, the J gene TRBJ2-7; TRBD1 matches 7 bases. This CDR3 has 14 residues. Germline V lookup: CDR1 LNHDA, CDR2 SQIVND (reference sequence). V lost 7 bases and J lost 3; bases outside the gene matches: 9. The CDR3 reads CASTLTGPGYEQYF. In nucleotides, the CDR3 is TGTGCCAGTACCCTGACAGGGCCAGGCTACGAGCAGTACTTC.

There are a few counts of this clone. The chain carries TRBV10-3 and TRBJ1-5, with 7 bases that match TRBD1. CDR1 and CDR2 from the germline V gene are ENHRY and SYGVKD. The CDR3 loop spans 13 amino acids. The V gene end was trimmed by 11 bases and the J gene end by 3 bases; junction bases not matched to a gene: 7. In DNA form, the CDR3 reads TGTGCCTCTTCGGGACAGCACAATCAGCCCCAGCATTTT. Protein product: CASSGQHNQPQHF.

The CDR3 region has the DNA TGTGCCAGCAGTGAACGGGGTAGCAATCAGCCCCAGCATTTT. Its protein product is CASSERGSNQPQHF. The genes are TRBV2 and TRBJ1-5; D is undetermined. The V and J ends lost 2 bases and 0 bases respectively, with 5 bases between them. This CDR3 spans 14 amino acids. Germline V gene data show CDR1 as SNHLY and CDR2 as FYNNEI.

The chain is built from TRBV7-2 and TRBJ2-2; unclear D gene. The CDR3 is made up of 16 amino acids. Trimming left V 0 bases short and J 0 bases short, with 8 bases between. Per the germline V gene, CDR1 is SGHTA and CDR2 is FQGNSA. The CDR3 DNA reads as TGTGCCAGCAGCTTAGCCCGACTCACGAACACCGGGGAGCTGTTTTTT. As protein: CASSLARLTNTGELFF.

The chain is built from TRBV7-2 and TRBJ1-2; TRBD1 matches 8 bases. V shed 2 bases and J 7 bases; nucleotides not matched to a gene: 3. Germline assignment: CDR1 SGHTA and CDR2 FQGNSA. The CDR3 loop spans 13 amino acids. The CDR3 DNA reads TGTGCCAGCAGCTTACGGACAGGGACTGGCTACACCTTC. Protein sequence: CASSLRTGTGYTF.

About this clone: This sample also contains other DNA sequences that code for the same CDR3. The chain carries TRBV18 and TRBJ2-2; 7 bases are a match to TRBD1. After removal of 3 bases from V and 2 bases from J, the junction contained 3 bases not matched to a gene. The CDR3 is 15 residues long. The germline CDR1 and CDR2 sequences are KGHSH and LQKENI. The CDR3: CASSPNRGNTGELFF. The DNA for the CDR3 is TGTGCCAGCTCACCGAACAGGGGAAACACCGGGGAGCTGTTTTTT.

The chain links TRBV25-1 to TRBJ1-2, with 7 bases that match TRBD1. This CDR3 is built from 15 residues. From germline, CDR1 is MGHDK and CDR2 SYGVNS. With 6 bases clipped from V and 2 bases from J, the junction kept 9 bases outside the gene matches. CDR3 in amino acids: CASSPATGWNYGYTF. CDR3 nucleotides: TGTGCCAGCAGCCCGGCGACAGGGTGGAACTATGGCTACACCTTC.

The chain joins TRBV2 to TRBJ1-2; tentatively, D is TRBD1 (6 bases). The V end was cut by 4 bases, the J end by 0 bases, with 6 bases between. CDR1 is SNHLY and CDR2 is FYNNEI in the germline V gene. The CDR3 totals 13 residues. Here the CDR3 DNA reads TGTGCCAGCAGTGGGACAGCTAACTATGGCTACACCTTC. Its translation is CASSGTANYGYTF.

This chain links TRBV18 with TRBJ1-1; 8 positions agree with TRBD1. Germline CDR1 KGHSH, CDR2 LQKENI. The J segment lost 5 bases and the V segment lost 6 bases, leaving 11 bases of the junction unmatched. This CDR3 has 15 residues. The CDR3 nucleotides read TGTGCCAGCTCCGCTCAGGGGGCGCTTAGTACTGAAGCTTTCTTT. It encodes CASSAQGALSTEAFF. Together with reference TRBV18 and TRBJ1-1, the CDR3 gives the full variable domain: NAGVMQNPRHLVRRRGQEARLRCSPMKGHSHVYWYRQLPEEGLKFMVYLQKENIIDESGMPKERFSAEFPKEGPSILRIQQVVRGDSAAYFCASSAQGALSTEAFFGQGTRLTVV.

The chain carries TRBV5-1 and TRBJ2-5; D uncertain. With 4 bases removed from V and 0 bases from J, the gap between germline ends came to 4 bases. CDR1 and CDR2 (germline): SGHRS, YFSETQ. The CDR3 has 12 residues. CDR3 coding DNA: TGCGCCAGCAGCCCGTACCAAGAGACCCAGTACTTC. This codes for CASSPYQETQYF.

This chain connects TRBV7-9 to TRBJ1-2; TRBD1 aligns across 10 bases. The CDR3 has 12 amino acids. With V trimmed by 6 bases and J by 8 bases, 3 bases remained unmatched. The V gene's germline CDR1 is SEHNR and CDR2 FQNEAQ (reference sequence). CDR3 sequence: CASRPTGGGYTF. Written as DNA, the CDR3 is TGTGCCAGCAGACCGACAGGGGGCGGCTACACCTTC.

The chain employs TRBV4-2 and TRBJ1-2; D not resolved. The germline CDR1 and CDR2 sequences are LGHNA and YNFKEQ. CDR3 size: 16 residues. V dropped 0 bases and J dropped 0 bases, with 11 bases sitting between them. CDR3 DNA sequence: TGTGCCAGCAGCCAAGATAGGGCCCGTCCTAACTATGGCTACACCTTC. Its translation is CASSQDRARPNYGYTF.